This T cell receptor (beta chain) was identified in a study of graft-versus-host responses after intestinal transplantation. For the study at large: Recipients uniformly received anti-thymocyte globulin induction, followed by tacrolimus and steroids for two to four years.

Trimming stripped 4 bases from V and 1 base from J, with 14 bases between. The CDR3 runs 15 residues. Germline V lookup: CDR1 SGHVS, CDR2 FNYEAQ. Plating of 200,000 CFSE-labeled responder cells was done together with 200,000 irradiated, violet-dye-labeled stimulator cells. CFSE-low proliferating responders, CD3+CD4+ and CD3+CD8+, were sorted post-reaction. TCRdb's copy holds only in-frame clones and misses some; the assay was immunoSEQ multiplex PCR. Here the sample spans 13,000 to 15,000 clones, approximately 38% being singletons. The sample consisted of alloreactive CD8+ T cells from a mixed lymphocyte reaction culture, taken before intestinal transplant. This sample's subset: CFSE-low proliferating T cells sorted from roughly six-day pre-transplant mixed lymphocyte reaction (GvH or HvG direction). The chain uses TRBV7-6 and TRBJ2-7; no clear D. This TCR was recovered from a human patient who received an intestinal transplant. The CDR3 spells CASSSEAELSYEQYF. CDR3 nucleotides: TGTGCCAGCAGCTCAGAGGCGGAATTGTCCTACGAGCAGTACTTC. The whole variable domain, remainder taken from reference TRBV7-6 and TRBJ2-7, is GAGVSQSPRYKVTKRGQDVALRCDPISGHVSLYWYRQALGQGPEFLTYFNYEAQQDKSGLPNDRFSAERPEGSISTLTIQRTEQRDSAMYRCASSSEAELSYEQYFGPGTRLTVT.